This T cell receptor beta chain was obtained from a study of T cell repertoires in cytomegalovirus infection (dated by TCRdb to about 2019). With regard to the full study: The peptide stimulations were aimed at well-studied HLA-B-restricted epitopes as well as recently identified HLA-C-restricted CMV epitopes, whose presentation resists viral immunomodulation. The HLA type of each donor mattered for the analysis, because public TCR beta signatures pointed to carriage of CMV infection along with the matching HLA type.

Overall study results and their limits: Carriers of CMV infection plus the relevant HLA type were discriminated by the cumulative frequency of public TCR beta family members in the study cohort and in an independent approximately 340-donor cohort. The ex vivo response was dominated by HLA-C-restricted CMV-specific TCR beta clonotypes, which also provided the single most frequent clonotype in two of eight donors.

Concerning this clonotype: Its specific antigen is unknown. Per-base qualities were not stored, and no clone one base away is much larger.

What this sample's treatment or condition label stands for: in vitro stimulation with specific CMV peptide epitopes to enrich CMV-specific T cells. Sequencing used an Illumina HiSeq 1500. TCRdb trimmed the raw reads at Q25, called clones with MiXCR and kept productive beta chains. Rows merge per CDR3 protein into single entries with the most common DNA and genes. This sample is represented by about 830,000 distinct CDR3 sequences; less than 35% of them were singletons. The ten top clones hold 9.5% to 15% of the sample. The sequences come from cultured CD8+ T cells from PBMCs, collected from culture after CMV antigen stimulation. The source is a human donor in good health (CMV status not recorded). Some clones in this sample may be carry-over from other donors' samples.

This receptor carries the CDR3 CASSGDHQYF. The base sequence is TGTGCCAGCAGTGGGGACCACCAGTACTTC. The V and J segments used are TRBV2 and TRBJ2-7; the D assignment is uncertain and may be TRBD1 or TRBD2, with 5 bases supporting each. CDR1 is given as SNHLY and CDR2 as FYNNEI, both from the germline V gene. V is clipped by 4 bases and J by 10 bases, and the sequence between their germline boundaries is 8 bases long. From its cysteine to its phenylalanine, the CDR3 spans 10 amino acids. The read is trimmed to its CDR3 DNA, 30 bases read in frame from base 1.